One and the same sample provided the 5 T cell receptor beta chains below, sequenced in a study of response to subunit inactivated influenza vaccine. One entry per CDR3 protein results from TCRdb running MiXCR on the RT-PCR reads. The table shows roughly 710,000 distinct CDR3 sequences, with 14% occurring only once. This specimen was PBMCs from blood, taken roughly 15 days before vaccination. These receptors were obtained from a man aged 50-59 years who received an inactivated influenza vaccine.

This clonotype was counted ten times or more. DNA of the CDR3: TGCAGCGTTGAAGAGGATGGGCGAAGTCGGAACTATGGCTACACCTTC. It yields the protein CSVEEDGRSRNYGYTF. The chain employs TRBV29-1 and TRBJ1-2; no firm D call. With 0 bases removed from V and 2 bases from J, the gap between germline ends came to 16 bases. This CDR3 contains 16 residues. Germline values: CDR1 SQVTM, CDR2 ANQGSEA.

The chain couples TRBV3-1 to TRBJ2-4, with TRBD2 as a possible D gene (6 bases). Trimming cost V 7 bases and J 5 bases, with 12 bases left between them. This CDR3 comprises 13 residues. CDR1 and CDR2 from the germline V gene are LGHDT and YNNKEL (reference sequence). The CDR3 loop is CASTPRGQNIQYF. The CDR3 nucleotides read TGTGCCAGCACCCCGCGGGGCCAAAACATTCAGTACTTC.

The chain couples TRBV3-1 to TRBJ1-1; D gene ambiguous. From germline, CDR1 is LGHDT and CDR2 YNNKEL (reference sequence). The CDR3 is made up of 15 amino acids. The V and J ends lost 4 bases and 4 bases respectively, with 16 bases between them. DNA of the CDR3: TGTGCCAGCAGCCCAAAAGTTCGAGGGTTCACTGAAGCTTTCTTT. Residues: CASSPKVRGFTEAFF.

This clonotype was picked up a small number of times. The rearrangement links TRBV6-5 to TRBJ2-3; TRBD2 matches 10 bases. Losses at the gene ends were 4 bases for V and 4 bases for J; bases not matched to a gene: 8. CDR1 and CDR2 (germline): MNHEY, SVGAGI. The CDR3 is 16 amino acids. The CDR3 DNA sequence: TGTGCCAGCAGTTCGGCTAGCGGGAGCCGGGCAGATACGCAGTATTTT. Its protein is CASSSASGSRADTQYF.

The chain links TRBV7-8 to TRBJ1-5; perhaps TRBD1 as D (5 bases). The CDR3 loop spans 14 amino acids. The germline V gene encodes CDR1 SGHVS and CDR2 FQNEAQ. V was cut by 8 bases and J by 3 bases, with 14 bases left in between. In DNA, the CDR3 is TGTGCCAGCGGAGGGGATGGTCCCAATCAGCCCCAGCATTTT. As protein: CASGGDGPNQPQHF.